The clone carrying this T cell receptor (beta chain) turned up a few times. The CDR3 is 17 residues long. J lost 0 bases, V lost 4 bases, and 11 bases had no gene match. These data belong to a study of Graves' ophthalmopathy and Graves' hyperthyroidism. RNA served as the template for amplifying TCR beta CDR3 regions. Second-round multiplex PCR followed a first-round RT-PCR using HTBI primers. Each CDR3 protein gets one entry after TCRdb re-called the multiplex PCR reads with MiXCR. The data contain more than 300,000 distinct CDR3 sequences, about 16% of them singletons. The TCR sequence derives from a woman aged 18-29 years with stable Graves' hyperthyroidism. The V gene is TRBV12-3 or TRBV12-4, the J gene TRBJ1-1; TRBD1 matches 7 bases. The sample consisted of peripheral blood. This CDR3 is CASSSRARGGMNTEAFF. In DNA form, the CDR3 reads TGTGCCAGCAGTTCCAGGGCGCGAGGGGGCATGAACACTGAAGCTTTCTTT.